Sequencing of this T cell receptor beta chain was carried out in a study of T cell responses to AZD1222 COVID-19 vaccine (dated by TCRdb to the early 2020s). A note on the overall study: Because spike-specific TCR depth and breadth did not differ between the two schedules, AZD1222 recipients who got a second dose at roughly 4 weeks were pooled with those who got a second dose at roughly 12 weeks. A total of 233 trial participants underwent TCR sequencing, of whom 207 had received two doses of AZD1222 and some 25 had received two doses of the MenACWY control vaccine. Enrollment into the trials was organized by age into subgroups of 18-55, 56-69 and 70-plus years, and those subgroups contained approximately 150, 30 and 60 TCR-sequenced participants, respectively. Results the study describes overall, beyond this receptor: Spike-specific TCR breadth and depth rose significantly after two AZD1222 doses compared with day 0 and with MenACWY recipients. Participants were mostly white British and included more females than males, and it was suggested by the authors that clonal diversity may have been underestimated. The 56-69-year group was small, and its depth increase did not reach significance, likely because of low power. Vaccine-associated CD4 TCRs spanned the whole spike protein, with dominant responses in regions 160-218 and 743-854. Reportedly, almost half of the unique spike-specific TCRs recognized epitopes lying outside the regions that are mutated in the B.1.351 and B.1.1.7 variants. Conclusions about previously exposed vaccinees are limited because only 5 or 6 AZD1222 recipients were SARS-CoV-2 seropositive at baseline. Because no samples from the day 14 peak response were available, repertoires could be characterized only after the peak T cell response.

The time point label, as the study defines it: baseline before first vaccination. Samples from vaccinated people were obtained from the UK trials COV001 and COV002, which included a single-blind randomized controlled phase 2/3 trial of AZD1222 (ChAdOx1 nCoV-19) in healthy adults. For TCRbeta chain sequencing, PBMC samples from trial participants were taken at day 0 and at day 28 after the second dose. The CDR3 regions of human TCRbeta chains were subjected to immunosequencing. Concerning the study's data processing: Repertoire TCRs were matched against a reference library of SARS-CoV-2-specific TCRs generated with the MIRA antigen-specificity platform. Breadth was defined as the fraction of unique TCRs that were SARS-CoV-2-associated. Depth was defined as the fraction of total T cells that were SARS-CoV-2-associated. Using the MIRA data, each spike-specific TCR was mapped to the spike region that the TCR reacts to and placed in a CD4 or CD8 class. Log10-transformed breadth and depth values were compared by one-way ANOVA with Sidak's multiple comparisons tests. Not all clones reach the TCRdb copy of this immuneACCESS table, which keeps in-frame sequences only. Checked studies attribute under half of the gap to unresolved V genes and leave the rest unexplained. From that table come the V and J calls and clone size; the DNA was used to work out D and trimming. The sample table records about 140,000 clones; 80% to 95% of these occur just once. The ten top clones hold under 2.5% of the sample.

In the case of this clone: Its cognate antigen has yet to be identified. No qualities accompany the bases; no much larger clone lies one base away.

Via the germline V gene, CDR1 is LGHNA and CDR2 YNFKEQ. Trimming removed 0 bases from V and 4 bases from J, leaving 15 bases between the germline ends. Its CDR3 holds 17 amino acids, cysteine through phenylalanine. Only the CDR3 part of the read is kept: 51 bases, read in frame from the first base. This clonotype was obtained from an adult in good health. Rearrangement joined TRBV4-2 to TRBJ2-2; the D gene is possibly TRBD2, with 7 bases matching. Material: peripheral blood, obtained on day 0 of AZD1222 vaccination. The base sequence is TGTGCCAGCAGCCAAGATACCAGTGGGGGGGCCACCGGGGAGCTGTTTTTT. This translates into CASSQDTSGGATGELFF.